This T cell receptor beta chain is drawn from a study of blood T cells in healthy people across ages. Across the study: Capturing about one barcoded beta molecule per two T cells was achieved by template switching.

This clonotype was detected only a few times. Antigen specificity is unknown. Primers used in a second PCR of about 7 to 12 cycles were a sample-barcoded 5' primer and a J-beta primer mix. TCRdb re-analysed the 5' RACE reads in MiXCR, keeping a single row per CDR3 protein. This sample has 730,000 or so distinct CDR3 sequences; about 43% occur once, and the top ten carry about 32%. V lost 3 bases to trimming and J lost 0 bases, with 12 bases between them. Germline CDR1 is MGHDK and CDR2 is SYGVNS. The CDR3 totals 15 residues. Study-wide results and caveats: Aged donors had fewer naive CD4+ cells and lower diversity than long-lived donors.

The rearrangement uses TRBV25-1 and TRBJ2-7; possible D gene TRBD1, 6 bases. This TCR was sampled from a man at least 80 years old in good health. The sample comprised blood. The CDR3 nucleotides read TGTGCCAGCAGTGACTTTGGCAGGGGCTCCTACGAGCAGTACTTC. Protein: CASSDFGRGSYEQYF.